These 5 T cell receptor beta chains originate from one sample sequenced in a study of radiation and T cells in renal cell carcinoma. Time point denoted: blood 2 weeks post-SBRT. Treatment: 15 Gy SBRT to primary tumor, nephrectomy 4 weeks later. Assay: immunoSEQ multiplex PCR; the TCRdb copy retains only in-frame clones and omits some. The sample contains 100,000 to 150,000 clones, 75% to 90% of which appear only once. Sequences were derived from blood, sampled from a patient whose treatment included radiotherapy and nephrectomy. The source is a woman aged 60-70 years with renal cell carcinoma.

The rearrangement uses TRBV7-3 and TRBJ2-4; 9 nucleotides align to TRBD1. Germline V gene lookup returns CDR1 SGHTA and CDR2 FQGTGA. This CDR3 has 14 residues. The V gene end was trimmed by 5 bases and the J gene end by 8 bases; junction bases not matched to a gene: 7. The DNA of the CDR3 is TGTGCCAGCAGCCCGACAGGGGGGAGGGACATTCAGTACTTC. This codes for CASSPTGGRDIQYF.

V usage is TRBV7-2 and J usage is TRBJ2-5; 8 positions agree with TRBD2. Germline V gene data show CDR1 as SGHTA and CDR2 as FQGNSA. The CDR3 is made up of 14 amino acids. V shed 1 base, J shed 5 bases, and the junction held 3 bases outside the gene matches. In nucleotides, the CDR3 is TGTGCCAGCAGCTTAGGACTAGCGATGGAGACCCAGTACTTC. This translates into CASSLGLAMETQYF.

V and J are TRBV19 and TRBJ2-5; 10 bases agree with TRBD1. Germline CDR1 and CDR2: LNHDA and SQIVND (reference sequence). V lost 3 bases, J lost 0 bases, and 1 base stayed unmatched. The CDR3 sequence is 15 residues long. In DNA, the CDR3 is TGTGCCAGTAGTATGACAGGGGGCTACCAAGAGACCCAGTACTTC. This translates into CASSMTGGYQETQYF.

The chain joins TRBV10-3 to TRBJ1-6; maybe TRBD1 (5 bases). This CDR3 comprises 16 residues. Germline V gene lookup returns CDR1 ENHRY and CDR2 SYGVKD. The V end lost 10 bases, the J end lost 3 bases, and 19 bases lay between the germline ends. The CDR3 DNA reads as TGTGCCACCGGTGCAGAGGGACCAATCTATAATTCACCCCTCCACTTT. Its protein product is CATGAEGPIYNSPLHF.

The rearrangement uses TRBV2 and TRBJ2-5; 9 bases agree with TRBD1. The trim removed 7 bases at V and 3 bases at J, leaving 9 bases unmatched. The CDR3 runs 15 residues. CDR1 and CDR2 (germline): SNHLY, FYNNEI. In nucleotides, the CDR3 is TGTGCCAGCATGAAACCGACAGGGGGGGAAGAGACCCAGTACTTC. Protein product: CASMKPTGGEETQYF. Complete variable domain (other parts from reference TRBV2 and TRBJ2-5): EPEVTQTPSHQVTQMGQEVILRCVPISNHLYFYWYRQILGQKVEFLVSFYNNEISEKSEIFDDQFSVERPDGSNFTLKIRSTKLEDSAMYFCASMKPTGGEETQYFGPGTRLLVL.